This T cell receptor (beta chain) came from a study of T cells expressing NK-cell markers. The overall study: HCMV seropositivity marked seven of the eight sequenced donors; one was seronegative.

Study-wide results and caveats: Whether the expanded NKG2C+ T cell clones recognized HCMV remained unclear. Of the CD8+ T cells in six or seven donors, about 1.0-7.0% belonged to dominant NKG2C+ clonotypes.

Germline CDR1 is SGHTA and CDR2 is FQGTGA. The CDR3 runs 13 residues. Notes on this clonotype: The antigen is not known.

Template switching by 5'RACE with UMIs generated the TCR beta cDNA. TCRdb reprocessed the 5' RACE reads and keeps a single row for each CDR3 protein, giving no DNA. The sample's table shows hundreds of thousands of distinct CDR3 sequences. The sequenced sample was blood T cells: a sorted CD56 or NKG2C T cell subset, CD4+ or CD8+ T cells, or bulk PBMC T cells (not recorded which). The J gene is TRBJ1-1, the V gene TRBV7-3; TCRdb picks TRBD1, but there is no DNA to check that call. This TCR derives from a woman aged 18-70 years in good health. The CDR3 region is CASNPTGNTEAFF.